The entry below gives a single T cell receptor (beta chain) sequence along with its context. What it binds is unknown. This record comes from a study of shared clonotypes between healthy human individuals. On the study more broadly: CD4 naive and memory got three plates each, CD8 naive two, CD8 memory one.

The naive CD8 subset, CD45RO-negative cells positively selected for CCR7, excluded terminally differentiated effector memory CD45RA+ cells. Caucasian adults living in Nashville, Tennessee, provided all samples. CDR3 size: 16 residues. J lost 0 bases, V lost 6 bases, and 5 bases had no gene match. CDR1 and CDR2 from the germline V gene are SGHAT and FQNNGV. General study results and limits: Four donors held approximately 4.6% of naive CD4 clonotypes in common. Sharing of clonotypes among donors was expected to vary with sequencing depth.

Using immunoSEQ multiplex PCR, the repertoire was profiled, and TCRdb retains in-frame clones only, with some absent. The repertoire holds 800,000 or so clones, with about 96% as singletons. The TCR was taken from a man aged 25-45 years in good health. This chain connects TRBV11-2 to TRBJ2-4, with 10 bases that match TRBD2. Sequenced input: naive CD8+ T cells sorted from blood. In DNA form, the CDR3 reads TGTGCCAGCAGTCCCGGACTAGCGGTAGCCAAAAACATTCAGTACTTC. Its translation: CASSPGLAVAKNIQYF.